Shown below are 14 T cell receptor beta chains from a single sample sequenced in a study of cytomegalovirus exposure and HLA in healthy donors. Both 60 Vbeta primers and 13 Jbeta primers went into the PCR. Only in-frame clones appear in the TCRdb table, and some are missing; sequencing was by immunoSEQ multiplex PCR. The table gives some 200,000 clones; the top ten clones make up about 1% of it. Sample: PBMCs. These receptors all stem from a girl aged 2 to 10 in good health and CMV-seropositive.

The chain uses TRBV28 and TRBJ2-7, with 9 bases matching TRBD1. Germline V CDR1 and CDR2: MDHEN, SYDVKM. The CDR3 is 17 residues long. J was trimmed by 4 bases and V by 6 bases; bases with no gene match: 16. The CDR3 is CASRARGTGTGMYEQYF. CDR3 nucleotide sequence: TGTGCCAGCAGGGCCCGGGGTACCGGGACAGGGATGTACGAGCAGTACTTC.

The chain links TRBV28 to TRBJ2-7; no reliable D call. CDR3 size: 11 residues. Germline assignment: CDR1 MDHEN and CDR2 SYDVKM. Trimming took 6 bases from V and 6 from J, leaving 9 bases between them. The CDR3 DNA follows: TGTGCCAGCAGAGTGCACTCCGAGCAGTACTTC. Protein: CASRVHSEQYF.

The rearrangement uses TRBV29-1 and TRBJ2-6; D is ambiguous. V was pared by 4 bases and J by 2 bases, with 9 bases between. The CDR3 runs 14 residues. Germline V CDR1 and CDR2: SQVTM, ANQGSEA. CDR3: CSVGHSPGANVLTF. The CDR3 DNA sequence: TGCAGCGTTGGGCATTCTCCTGGGGCCAACGTCCTGACTTTC.

The CDR3 spells CASSQGQGTQPQHF. The CDR3 region has the DNA TGTGCCAGCTCACAGGGACAGGGGACGCAGCCCCAGCATTTT. This chain uses TRBV18 with TRBJ1-5, with 10 bases identical to TRBD1. The CDR3 runs 14 residues. Germline assignment: CDR1 KGHSH and CDR2 LQKENI. J gave up 7 bases and V 4 bases, and 4 bases lay outside the gene matches.

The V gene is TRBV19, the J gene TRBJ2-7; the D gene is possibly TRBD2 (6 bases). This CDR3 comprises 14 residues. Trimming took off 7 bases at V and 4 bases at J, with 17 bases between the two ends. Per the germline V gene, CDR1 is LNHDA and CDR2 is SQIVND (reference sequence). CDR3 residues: CASTGPAGVYEQYF. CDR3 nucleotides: TGTGCCAGTACCGGCCCAGCGGGCGTGTACGAGCAGTACTTC.

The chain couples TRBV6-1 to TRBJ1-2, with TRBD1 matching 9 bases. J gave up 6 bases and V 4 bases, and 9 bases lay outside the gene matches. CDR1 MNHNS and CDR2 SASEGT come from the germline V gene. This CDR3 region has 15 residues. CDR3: CASSAGQGVSDGYTF. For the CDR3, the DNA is TGTGCCAGCAGTGCGGGACAGGGTGTTAGCGATGGCTACACCTTC.

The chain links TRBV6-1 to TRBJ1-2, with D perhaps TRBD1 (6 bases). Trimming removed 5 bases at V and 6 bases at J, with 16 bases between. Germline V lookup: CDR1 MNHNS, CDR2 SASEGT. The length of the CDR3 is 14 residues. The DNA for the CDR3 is TGTGCCAGCAGTCGACAGGAGATCTCCCATGGCTACACCTTC. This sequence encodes CASSRQEISHGYTF.

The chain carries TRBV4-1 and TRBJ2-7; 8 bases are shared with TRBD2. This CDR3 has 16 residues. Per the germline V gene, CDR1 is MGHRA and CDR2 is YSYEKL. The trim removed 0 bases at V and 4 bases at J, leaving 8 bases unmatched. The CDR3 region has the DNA TGCGCCAGCAGCCAAGAGTCCCGGGCTAGCGGGTACGAGCAGTACTTC. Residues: CASSQESRASGYEQYF.

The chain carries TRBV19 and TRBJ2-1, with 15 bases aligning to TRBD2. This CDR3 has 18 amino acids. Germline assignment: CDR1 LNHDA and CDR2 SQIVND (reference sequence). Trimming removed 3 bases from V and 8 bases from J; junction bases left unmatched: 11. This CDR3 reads CASSIRRTSGRAPHEQFF. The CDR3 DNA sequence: TGTGCCAGTAGTATTAGGCGGACTAGCGGGAGGGCCCCCCATGAGCAGTTCTTC.

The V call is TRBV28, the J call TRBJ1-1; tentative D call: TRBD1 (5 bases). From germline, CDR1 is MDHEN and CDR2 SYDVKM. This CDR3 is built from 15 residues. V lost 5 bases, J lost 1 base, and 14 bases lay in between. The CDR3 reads CASSPAGEGNTEAFF. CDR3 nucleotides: TGTGCCAGCAGTCCCGCGGGGGAGGGGAACACTGAAGCTTTCTTT. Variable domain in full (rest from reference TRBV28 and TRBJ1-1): DVKVTQSSRYLVKRTGEKVFLECVQDMDHENMFWYRQDPGLGLRLIYFSYDVKMKEKGDIPEGYSVSREKKERFSLILESASTNQTSMYLCASSPAGEGNTEAFFGQGTRLTVV.

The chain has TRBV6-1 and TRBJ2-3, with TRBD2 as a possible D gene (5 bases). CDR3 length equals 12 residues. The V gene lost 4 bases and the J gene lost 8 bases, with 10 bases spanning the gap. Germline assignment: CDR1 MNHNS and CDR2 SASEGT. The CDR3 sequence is CASSGRRGTQYF. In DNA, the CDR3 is TGTGCCAGCAGTGGTAGACGGGGTACGCAGTATTTT.

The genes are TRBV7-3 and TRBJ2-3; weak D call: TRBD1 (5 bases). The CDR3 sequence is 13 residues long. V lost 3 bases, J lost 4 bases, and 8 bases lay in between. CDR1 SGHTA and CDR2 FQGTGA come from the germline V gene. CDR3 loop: CASSFRGADTQYF. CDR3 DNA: TGTGCCAGCAGCTTTAGGGGCGCAGATACGCAGTATTTT.

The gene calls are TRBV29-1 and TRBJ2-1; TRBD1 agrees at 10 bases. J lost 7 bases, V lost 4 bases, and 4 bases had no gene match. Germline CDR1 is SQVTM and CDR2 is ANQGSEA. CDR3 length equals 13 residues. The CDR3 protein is CSVVGQGRNEQFF. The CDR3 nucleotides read TGCAGCGTTGTGGGACAGGGGAGGAATGAGCAGTTCTTC.

CDR3: CSADYNNEQFF. The CDR3 region has the DNA TGCAGTGCCGACTACAACAATGAGCAGTTCTTC. V usage is TRBV20-1 and J usage is TRBJ2-1; a weak D match, TRBD2 (5 bases). The CDR3 length is 11 residues. Germline CDR1 and CDR2: DFQATT and SNEGSKA (reference sequence). The V and J ends lost 6 bases and 5 bases respectively, with 8 bases between them.